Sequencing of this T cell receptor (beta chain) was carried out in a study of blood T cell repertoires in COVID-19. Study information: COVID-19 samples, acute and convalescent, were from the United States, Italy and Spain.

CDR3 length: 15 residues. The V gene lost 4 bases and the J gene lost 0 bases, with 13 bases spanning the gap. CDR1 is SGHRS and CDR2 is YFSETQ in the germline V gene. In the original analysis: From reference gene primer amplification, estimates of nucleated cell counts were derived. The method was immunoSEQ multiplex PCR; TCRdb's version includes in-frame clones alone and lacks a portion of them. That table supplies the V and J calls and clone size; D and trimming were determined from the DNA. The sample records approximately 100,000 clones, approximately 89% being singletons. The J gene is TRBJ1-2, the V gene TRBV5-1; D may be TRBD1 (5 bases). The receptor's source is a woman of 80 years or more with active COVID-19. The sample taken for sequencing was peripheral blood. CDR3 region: CASSPQTEANYGYTF. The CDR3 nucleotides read TGCGCCAGCAGCCCCCAGACAGAAGCTAACTATGGCTACACCTTC.